One and the same sample provided the 10 T cell receptor beta chains below, sequenced in a study of blood T cell repertoires in COVID-19. TCRdb keeps only in-frame clones here, not all; method: immunoSEQ multiplex PCR. In the table there are about 64,000 clones, 80% to 90% of which are singletons. Sequences were obtained from peripheral blood. These TCRs come from a woman between 55 and 75 years old with COVID-19, enrolled during active disease.

The chain links TRBV6-5 to TRBJ1-6; 7 bases line up with TRBD1. The CDR3 loop spans 13 amino acids. Germline CDR1 MNHEY, CDR2 SVGAGI. V trimming: 6 bases; J trimming: 7 bases; junction bases outside the gene matches: 3. CDR3 DNA: TGTGCCAGCAGCCCGGGACAGAATTCACCCCTCCACTTT. Protein product: CASSPGQNSPLHF.

The chain recombines TRBV18 with TRBJ2-5, with 15 bases lining up with TRBD2. There are 16 residues in the CDR3. Looked up from germline, CDR1 is KGHSH and CDR2 is LQKENI. Unmatched junction bases numbered 4, after V lost 3 bases and J lost 5 bases. The DNA for the CDR3 is TGTGCCAGCTCACCGAGGACTAGCGGGAGGGTTGAGACCCAGTACTTC. This codes for CASSPRTSGRVETQYF.

The chain employs TRBV2 and TRBJ1-5; no clear D gene. CDR1 is SNHLY, CDR2 FYNNEI, per germline. CDR3 length: 13 amino acids. V shed 3 bases and J shed 5 bases, with 8 bases lying between them. The CDR3 reads CASSEQEDQPQHF. For the CDR3, the DNA is TGTGCCAGCAGTGAGCAGGAGGATCAGCCCCAGCATTTT.

The gene calls are TRBV19 and TRBJ1-2; the match to TRBD1 covers 12 bases. Germline V lookup: CDR1 LNHDA, CDR2 SQIVND (reference sequence). This CDR3 has 15 amino acids. The V segment lost 4 bases and the J segment 3 bases; nucleotides outside the gene matches: 3. Here the CDR3 DNA reads TGTGCCAGTAGTAGGGACAGGGGGCGCGACTATGGCTACACCTTC. Translating gives CASSRDRGRDYGYTF.

The chain couples TRBV7-9 to TRBJ2-2; TRBD1 matches at 10 bases. This CDR3 region has 14 residues. J gave up 7 bases and V 5 bases, and 4 bases lay outside the gene matches. Germline CDR1 and CDR2: SEHNR and FQNEAQ (reference sequence). CDR3 in amino acids: CASSTGQGNGELFF. CDR3 bases: TGTGCCAGCAGCACGGGACAGGGGAACGGGGAGCTGTTTTTT.

The chain couples TRBV7-9 to TRBJ2-3, with TRBD2 identical over 7 bases. The germline V gene encodes CDR1 SEHNR and CDR2 FQNEAQ (reference sequence). The V segment lost 5 bases and the J segment 1 base; nucleotides outside the gene matches: 9. This CDR3 is built from 16 residues. In DNA, the CDR3 is TGTGCCAGCAGCCCTAGGTCTAGCGGACGCACAGATACGCAGTATTTT. Translated, it gives CASSPRSSGRTDTQYF.

This chain uses TRBV7-2 with TRBJ2-2; 7 bases agree with TRBD1. The CDR3 loop spans 15 amino acids. V lost 5 bases to trimming and J lost 4 bases; unmatched junction nucleotides: 7. Germline assignment: CDR1 SGHTA and CDR2 FQGNSA. The CDR3, as DNA: TGTGCCAGCAGCATCGACAGGGTGGCCACCGGGGAGCTGTTTTTT. Amino acid sequence: CASSIDRVATGELFF.

The J gene is TRBJ2-2, the V gene TRBV7-9; TRBD2 is a possible D gene (5 bases). This CDR3 is built from 15 residues. Germline V gene sequence: CDR1 SEHNR, CDR2 FQNEAQ (reference sequence). Trimming removed 4 bases at V and 4 bases at J, with 13 bases between. CDR3 bases: TGTGCCAGCAGCTCCAACGGACTTCCCACCGGGGAGCTGTTTTTT. It is translated as CASSSNGLPTGELFF.

This clone was seen more than once but under ten times. The V call is TRBV27, the J call TRBJ2-6; D gene unclear. V shed 3 bases and J shed 4 bases, with 4 bases lying between them. There are 13 residues in the CDR3. Germline-derived CDR1 and CDR2 are MNHEY and SMNVEV (reference sequence). Here the CDR3 reads CASSLAGANVLTF. The CDR3 DNA sequence: TGTGCCAGCAGTTTGGCCGGGGCCAACGTCCTGACTTTC.

Points on this clone: One end of the junction is discordant with germline, which a read error may explain. The V gene is TRBV4-1, the J gene TRBJ1-2; 8 bases are shared with TRBD1. The CDR3 contains 15 residues. CDR1 MGHRA and CDR2 YSYEKL come from the germline V gene. CDR3 DNA: TGCGCCAGCAGCCCCGAGGACAGGGCCGGCTATGACTACACCTTC. Its protein product is CASSPEDRAGYDYTF.